The sequence of this T cell receptor (beta chain) was determined in a study of T cells in Graves' hyperthyroidism and ophthalmopathy (dated by TCRdb to the late 2010s). About the full investigation: Peripheral blood was collected at initial diagnosis, before any treatment. To identify distinguishing TCR V-J signatures, a discovery cohort of some 100 patients was used, comprising 40 to 45 with Graves' ophthalmopathy and 57 with stable Graves' hyperthyroidism. Whether ophthalmopathy could be predicted prospectively was tested in an independent validation cohort made up of under 20 hyperthyroidism patients plus 17 patients who later progressed to ophthalmopathy. The roughly 99 discovery patients were divided at random into training and test sets in a 7:3 ratio. In about 6 Graves' hyperthyroidism patients, the study also compared T-cell repertoires from thyroid tissue with T-cell repertoires from blood. After sampling, hyperthyroidism patients received methimazole starting at 30 mg daily, and ophthalmopathy patients received high-dose intravenous methylprednisolone. According to the paper, TCR Vbeta CDR3 sequencing was carried out on over 130 peripheral blood samples, which came from some 41 ophthalmopathy, around 75 hyperthyroidism and approximately 17 progressor patients. On the study overall, not on this receptor specifically: In validation, progression to ophthalmopathy was predicted by the model with about 70% sensitivity and approximately 78% specificity, a median of roughly 6.4 months before onset. Most expanded thyroid clonotypes (frequency above 0.001) were also detected in blood, a finding suggesting that blood repertoires may reflect thyroid immune responses. In cross-validation, a model built on a 13 V-J signature told ophthalmopathy apart from stable hyperthyroidism with approximately 90% sensitivity and roughly 82% specificity, and in testing the same model reached 80%/75%. Sample size was not statistically predetermined, and investigators were not blinded to group allocation.

The TCR beta CDR3 regions were amplified from RNA transcripts. For the first round of RT-PCR on the TCR CDR3, the HTBI primer set was used together with the Qiagen OneStep RT-PCR kit. Libraries were constructed in a second round of multiplex PCR, after which size selection and purification were carried out. Paired-end sequencing of the libraries was performed with 100 bp reads on an Illumina HiSeq2000. Per the source publication's procedure: Raw data were processed with SOAPnuke, discarding reads with adapters, uncalled bases, mean Phred below 15, or no exact constant-primer or identifier match. High-quality paired reads were merged with COPE v1.2.5, and unique nucleotide sequences were defined as clonotypes. Clonotypes were aligned to IMGT TRBV, TRBD and TRBJ reference segments using MiTCR v1.1. The analysis included only V-J combinations with a frequency above 0.0001, which together covered 99.2% of the repertoires. A TCS score was defined as the ratio between F50 (clonal expansion) and ExV (chaos), using BLOSUM62-based TCRdist between CDR3 peptides within each V-J. Welch's t-statistics and random forest reduced roughly 540 V-J features to 13, which were used in a naive Bayes classifier (R e1071). TCRdb cleaned the public reads at Q25 with fastp, built clones with MiXCR and kept in-frame beta chains. When rows share a CDR3 protein, they turn into one entry using the most common DNA and genes. It is TCRdb's table, rather than the study itself, that gives the V and J calls and clone size. In this sample the table shows 250,000 to 300,000 distinct CDR3 sequences, roughly 19% of which occur a single time. The ten largest make up less than 40% of the sample.

Looking up the germline V gene yields CDR1 MDHEN and CDR2 SYDVKM. V was cut back by 2 bases and J by 4 bases, leaving a gap of 12 bases between them. The CDR3 measures 15 amino acids from cysteine to phenylalanine. The CDR3 DNA has 45 bases and is translated from base 1. In the ophthalmopathy patients, disease was moderately to severely active, with a Clinical Activity Score of 3 or more, a NOSPECS grade of 4 or more, and a duration of less than 3 months. Any patient with an uncontrolled infection, another autoimmune disease, pregnancy or lactation was excluded. Clinical symptoms, serum thyroxine and TRAb, thyroid ultrasound, and orbital computed tomography formed the basis for the diagnoses. PBMCs were isolated from approximately 10 ml of fresh peripheral blood by Ficoll-Paque density gradient centrifugation. Total RNA was extracted using Trizol reagent, and RNA quality was assessed on an Agilent 2100 Bioanalyzer.

This clonotype was seen only a few times. There is no known antigen for this receptor. Per-nucleotide qualities are absent, and no much larger clonotype sits a single base away. The sequenced material came from blood. The V gene is TRBV28 and the J gene is TRBJ1-5; the D gene is not confidently resolved. This clonotype was obtained from a man aged 50 or older with Graves' ophthalmopathy. The nucleotide sequence is given as TGTGCCAGCAGTTTAGGGCCTGGGGTAAATCAGCCCCAGCATTTT. The resulting protein is CASSLGPGVNQPQHF. Reference TRBV28 and TRBJ1-5 proteins supply the regions before and after the CDR3; the full variable domain is: DVKVTQSSRYLVKRTGEKVFLECVQDMDHENMFWYRQDPGLGLRLIYFSYDVKMKEKGDIPEGYSVSREKKERFSLILESASTNQTSMYLCASSLGPGVNQPQHFGDGTRLSIL.